This record looks at one T cell receptor beta chain sequence and its context. The donors belonged to the approximately 120-subject validation cohort, separate from the approximately 700-subject first cohort. CDR3 size: 16 residues. The germline CDR1 and CDR2 sequences are MNHNS and SASEGT. Unmatched junction bases numbered 6, after V lost 6 bases and J lost 1 base. This sample is drawn from a study of cytomegalovirus exposure and HLA in healthy donors. Sequencing used immunoSEQ multiplex PCR; TCRdb keeps in-frame clones, though not all of them. Among around 240,000 clones listed, around 90% were seen once.

The TCR comes from a woman between 18 and 29 years old in good health and CMV-seronegative. Sequences were obtained from PBMCs. This sequence joins TRBV6-1 and TRBJ2-2; 9 bases map to TRBD2. The chain's CDR3 is CASSEYSGGNTGELFF. For the CDR3, the DNA is TGTGCCAGCAGCGAATATAGCGGGGGGAACACCGGGGAGCTGTTTTTT.